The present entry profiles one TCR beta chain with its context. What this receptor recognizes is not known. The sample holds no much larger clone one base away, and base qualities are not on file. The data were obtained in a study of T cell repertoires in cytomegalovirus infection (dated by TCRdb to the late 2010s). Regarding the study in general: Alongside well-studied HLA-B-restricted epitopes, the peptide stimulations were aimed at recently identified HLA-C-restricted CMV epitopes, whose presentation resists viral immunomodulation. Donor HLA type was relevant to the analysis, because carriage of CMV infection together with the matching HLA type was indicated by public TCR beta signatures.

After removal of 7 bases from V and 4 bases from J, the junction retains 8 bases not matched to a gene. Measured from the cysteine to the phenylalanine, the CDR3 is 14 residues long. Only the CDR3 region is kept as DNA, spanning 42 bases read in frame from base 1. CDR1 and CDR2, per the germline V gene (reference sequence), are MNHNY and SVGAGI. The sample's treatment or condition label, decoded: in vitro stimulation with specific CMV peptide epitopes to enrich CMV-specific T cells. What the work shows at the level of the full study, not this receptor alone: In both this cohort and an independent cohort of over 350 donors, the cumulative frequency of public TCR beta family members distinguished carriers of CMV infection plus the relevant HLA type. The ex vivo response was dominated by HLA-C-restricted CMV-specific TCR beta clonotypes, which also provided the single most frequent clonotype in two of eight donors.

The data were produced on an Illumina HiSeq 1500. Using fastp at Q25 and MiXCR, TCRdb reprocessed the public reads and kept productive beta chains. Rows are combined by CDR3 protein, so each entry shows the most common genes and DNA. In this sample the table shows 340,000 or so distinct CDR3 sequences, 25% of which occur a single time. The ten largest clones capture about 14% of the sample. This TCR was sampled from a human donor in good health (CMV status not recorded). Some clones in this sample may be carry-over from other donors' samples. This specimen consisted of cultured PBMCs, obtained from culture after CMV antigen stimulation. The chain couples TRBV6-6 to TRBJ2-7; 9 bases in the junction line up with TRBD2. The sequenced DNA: TGTGCCAGCACCGGGGGCGGGAGGGCGTACGAGCAGTACTTC. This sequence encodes CASTGGGRAYEQYF.